This is a list of T cell receptor beta chains from one sample in a study of blood T cells in healthy people across ages. One entry per CDR3 protein, called by TCRdb with MiXCR from the 5' RACE reads. The sample lists 1.5 million to 2 million distinct CDR3 sequences, roughly 30% occurring once. The sequencing sample was made of blood. The receptors stem from a woman aged 25 to 39 in good health. The CDR3 runs from the conserved cysteine through the conserved F or W. A D gene is named only where the DNA matches it firmly. Expanded clones are given a class, and other clones once, few, many or no size at all.

>NA|TRBV7-9|NA|TRBJ1-1
TGTGCCAGCAGTCTTGAAGGGCGCCCGAACACTGAAGCTTTCTTT
CASSLEGRPNTEAFF
>NA|TRBV11-3|NA|TRBJ2-1
TGTGCCAGCAGCCCTGAGGGCAGGTGGGATGAGCAGTTCTTC
CASSPEGRWDEQFF
>TRBD1|TRBV12-3/TRBV12-4|NA|TRBJ1-2
TGTGCCAGCAAAGCCGGGACAGGCTTCTATGGCTACACCTTC
CASKAGTGFYGYTF
>NA|TRBV7-2|NA|TRBJ2-3
TGTGCCAGCAGCTCAGTAGGGGCCACAGATACGCAGTATTTT
CASSSVGATDTQYF
>TRBD2|TRBV29-1|many|TRBJ2-5
TGCAGCGTGTCACTAGCGGGGGGTGTGGAGACCCAGTACTTC
CSVSLAGGVETQYF
>TRBD1|TRBV20-1|NA|TRBJ2-2
TGCAGTGTCTCGGGACAGGGTAACACCGGGGAGCTGTTTTTT
CSVSGQGNTGELFF
>NA|TRBV10-3|few|TRBJ1-6
TGTGCCATCAGTGAGCGGGGGGGACGTTCACCCCTCCACTTT
CAISERGGRSPLHF
>NA|TRBV12-3/TRBV12-4|NA|TRBJ1-1
TGTGCCAGCATCCTGGGTCAGGGTAACTCTGAAGCTTTCTTT
CASILGQGNSEAFF
>NA|TRBV7-2|many|TRBJ2-7
TGTGCCAGCAGCAGGCAGGGATCCCCCTACGAGCAGTACTTC
CASSRQGSPYEQYF
>TRBD1|TRBV10-1|few|TRBJ1-2
TGCGCCAGCAGTGATGGGACAGCCTATGGCTACACCTTC
CASSDGTAYGYTF
>TRBD1|TRBV5-5|NA|TRBJ2-2
TGTACCAGCAGCTTGGGGCGACAGGGAAGGGCCGGGGAGCTGTTTTTT
CTSSLGRQGRAGELFF
>NA|TRBV4-1|many|TRBJ2-5
TGCGCCAGCAGCCAAGAACCCCGGCGCCAAGAGACCCAGTACTTC
CASSQEPRRQETQYF